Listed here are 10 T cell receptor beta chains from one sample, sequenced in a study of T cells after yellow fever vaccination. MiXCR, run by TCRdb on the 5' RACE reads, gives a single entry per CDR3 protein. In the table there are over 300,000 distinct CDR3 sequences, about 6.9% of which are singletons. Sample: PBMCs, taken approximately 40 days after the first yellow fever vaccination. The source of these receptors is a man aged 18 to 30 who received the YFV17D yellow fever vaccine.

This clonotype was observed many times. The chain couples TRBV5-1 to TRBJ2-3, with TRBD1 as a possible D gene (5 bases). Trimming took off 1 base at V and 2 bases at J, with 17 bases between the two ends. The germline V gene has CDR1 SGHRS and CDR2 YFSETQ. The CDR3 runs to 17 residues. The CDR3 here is CASSLNGQVPATDTQYF. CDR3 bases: TGCGCCAGCAGCTTGAATGGACAAGTACCAGCCACAGATACGCAGTATTTT.

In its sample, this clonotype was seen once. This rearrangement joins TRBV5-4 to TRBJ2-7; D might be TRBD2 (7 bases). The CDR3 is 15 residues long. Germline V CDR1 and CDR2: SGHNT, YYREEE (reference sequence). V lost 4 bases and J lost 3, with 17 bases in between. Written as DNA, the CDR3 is TGTGCCAGCAGCGTCCCTTCGGGGGGCGTCTACGAGCAGTACTTC. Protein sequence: CASSVPSGGVYEQYF.

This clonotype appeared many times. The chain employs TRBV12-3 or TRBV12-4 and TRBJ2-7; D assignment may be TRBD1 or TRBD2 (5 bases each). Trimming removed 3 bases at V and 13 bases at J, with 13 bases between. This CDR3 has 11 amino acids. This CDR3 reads CASSFGGDLYF. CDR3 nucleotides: TGTGCCAGCAGTTTTGGGGGAGACCTCTACTTC.

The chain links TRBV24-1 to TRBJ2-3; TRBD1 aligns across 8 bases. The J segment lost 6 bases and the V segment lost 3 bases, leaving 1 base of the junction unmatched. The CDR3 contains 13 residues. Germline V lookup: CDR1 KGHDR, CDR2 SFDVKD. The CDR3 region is CATSDRDRDTQYF. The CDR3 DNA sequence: TGTGCCACCAGTGATCGGGACAGGGATACGCAGTATTTT.

In nucleotides, the CDR3 is TGTGCCAGCAGAGGGCTAGCTGTCAGCGAGCAGTACTTC. Encoded protein: CASRGLAVSEQYF. The gene calls are TRBV5-6 and TRBJ2-7; TRBD2 might be the D (5 bases). V lost 5 bases to trimming and J lost 6 bases, with 15 bases between them. CDR3 length: 13 amino acids. Germline CDR1 is SGHDT and CDR2 is YYEEEE.

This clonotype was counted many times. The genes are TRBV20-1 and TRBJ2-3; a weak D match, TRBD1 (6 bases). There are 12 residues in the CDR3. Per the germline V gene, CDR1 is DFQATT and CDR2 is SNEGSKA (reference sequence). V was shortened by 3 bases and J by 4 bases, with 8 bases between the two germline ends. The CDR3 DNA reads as TGCAGTGCTAGGAGGGGGTCAGATACGCAGTATTTT. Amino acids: CSARRGSDTQYF.

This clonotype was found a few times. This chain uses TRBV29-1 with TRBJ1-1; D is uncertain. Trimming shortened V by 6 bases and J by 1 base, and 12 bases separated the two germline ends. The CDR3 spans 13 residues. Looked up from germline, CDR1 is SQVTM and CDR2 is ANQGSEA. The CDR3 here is CSVEGGRNTEAFF. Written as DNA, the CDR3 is TGCAGCGTCGAGGGTGGTCGGAACACTGAAGCTTTCTTT.

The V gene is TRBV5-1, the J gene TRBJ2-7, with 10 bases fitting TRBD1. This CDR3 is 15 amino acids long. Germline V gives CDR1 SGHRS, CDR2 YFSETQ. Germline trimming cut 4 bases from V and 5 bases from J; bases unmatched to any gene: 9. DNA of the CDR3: TGCGCCAGCAGCCTCTGGACAGGGGGAGGCAACGAGCAGTACTTC. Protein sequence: CASSLWTGGGNEQYF.

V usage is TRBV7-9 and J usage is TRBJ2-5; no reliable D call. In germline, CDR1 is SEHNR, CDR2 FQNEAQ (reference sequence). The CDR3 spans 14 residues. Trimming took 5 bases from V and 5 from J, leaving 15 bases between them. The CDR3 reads CASSGNIRRETQYF. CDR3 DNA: TGTGCCAGCAGCGGAAATATCAGGCGCGAGACCCAGTACTTC.

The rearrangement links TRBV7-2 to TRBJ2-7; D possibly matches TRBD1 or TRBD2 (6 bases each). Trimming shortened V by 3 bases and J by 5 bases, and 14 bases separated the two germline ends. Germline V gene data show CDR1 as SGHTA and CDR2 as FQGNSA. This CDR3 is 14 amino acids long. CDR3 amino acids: CASSFQGRGNEQYF. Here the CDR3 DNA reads TGTGCCAGCAGCTTCCAGGGGCGCGGGAACGAGCAGTACTTC.